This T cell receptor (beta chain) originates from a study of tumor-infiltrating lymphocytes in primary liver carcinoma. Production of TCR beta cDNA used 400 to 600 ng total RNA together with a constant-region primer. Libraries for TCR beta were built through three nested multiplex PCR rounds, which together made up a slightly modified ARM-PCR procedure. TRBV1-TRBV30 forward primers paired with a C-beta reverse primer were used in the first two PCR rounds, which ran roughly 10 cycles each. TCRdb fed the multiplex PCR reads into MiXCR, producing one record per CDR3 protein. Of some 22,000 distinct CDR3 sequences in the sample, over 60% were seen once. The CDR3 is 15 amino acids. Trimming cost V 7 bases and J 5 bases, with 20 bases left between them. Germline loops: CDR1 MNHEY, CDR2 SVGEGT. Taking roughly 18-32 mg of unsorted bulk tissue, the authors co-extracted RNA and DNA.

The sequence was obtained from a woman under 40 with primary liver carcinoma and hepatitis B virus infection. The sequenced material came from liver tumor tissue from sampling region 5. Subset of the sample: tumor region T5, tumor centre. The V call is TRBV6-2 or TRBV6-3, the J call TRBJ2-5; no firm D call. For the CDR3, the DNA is TGTGCCAGCACCTCACCGGACCTTATGTCGGAGACCCAGTACTTC. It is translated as CASTSPDLMSETQYF.